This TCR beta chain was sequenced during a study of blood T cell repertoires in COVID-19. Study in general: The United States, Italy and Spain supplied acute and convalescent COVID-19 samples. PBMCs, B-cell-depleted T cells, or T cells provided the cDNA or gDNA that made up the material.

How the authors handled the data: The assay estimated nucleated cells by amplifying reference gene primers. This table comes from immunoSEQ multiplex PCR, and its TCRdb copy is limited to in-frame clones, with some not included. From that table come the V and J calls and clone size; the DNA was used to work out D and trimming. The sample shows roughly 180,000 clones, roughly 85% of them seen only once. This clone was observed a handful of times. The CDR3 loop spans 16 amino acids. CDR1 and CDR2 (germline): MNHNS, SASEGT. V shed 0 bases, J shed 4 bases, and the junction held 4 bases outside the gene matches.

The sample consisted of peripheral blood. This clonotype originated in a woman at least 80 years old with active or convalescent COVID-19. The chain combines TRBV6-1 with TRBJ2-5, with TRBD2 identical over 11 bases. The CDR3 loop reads CASSEAGSGRGETQYF. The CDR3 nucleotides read TGTGCCAGCAGTGAAGCGGGTAGCGGGAGGGGAGAGACCCAGTACTTC.